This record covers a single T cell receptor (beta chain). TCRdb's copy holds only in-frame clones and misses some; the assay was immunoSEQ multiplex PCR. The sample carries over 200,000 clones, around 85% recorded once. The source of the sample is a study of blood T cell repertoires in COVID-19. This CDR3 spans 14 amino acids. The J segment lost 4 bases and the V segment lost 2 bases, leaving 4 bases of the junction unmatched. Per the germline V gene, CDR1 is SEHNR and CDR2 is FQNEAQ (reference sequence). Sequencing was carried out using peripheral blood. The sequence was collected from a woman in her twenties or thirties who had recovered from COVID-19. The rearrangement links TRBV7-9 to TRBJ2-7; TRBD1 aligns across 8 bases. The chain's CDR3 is CASSLTGGGYEQYF. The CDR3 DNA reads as TGTGCCAGCAGCTTAACAGGGGGAGGATACGAGCAGTACTTC. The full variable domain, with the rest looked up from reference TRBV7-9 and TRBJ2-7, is DTGVSQNPRHKITKRGQNVTFRCDPISEHNRLYWYRQTLGQGPEFLTYFQNEAQLEKSRLLSDRFSAERPKGSFSTLEIQRTEQGDSAMYLCASSLTGGGYEQYFGPGTRLTVT.